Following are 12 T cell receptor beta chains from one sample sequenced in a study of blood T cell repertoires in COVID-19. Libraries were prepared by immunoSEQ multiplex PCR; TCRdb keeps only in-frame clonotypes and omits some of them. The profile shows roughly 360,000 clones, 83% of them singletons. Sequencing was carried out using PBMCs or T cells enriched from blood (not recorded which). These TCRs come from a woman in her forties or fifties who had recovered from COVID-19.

The CDR3, as DNA: TGTGCCAGTAGGCAGGGACAAAGCTATGGCTACACCTTC. Translation gives CASRQGQSYGYTF. V and J are TRBV19 and TRBJ1-2; TRBD1 is a possible D gene (6 bases). The CDR3 runs 13 residues. V was pared by 6 bases and J by 4 bases, with 12 bases between. The germline V gene encodes CDR1 LNHDA and CDR2 SQIVND (reference sequence).

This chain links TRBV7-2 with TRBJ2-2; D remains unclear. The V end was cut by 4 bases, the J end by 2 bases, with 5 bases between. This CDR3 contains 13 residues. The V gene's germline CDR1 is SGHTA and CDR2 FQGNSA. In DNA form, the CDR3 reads TGTGCCAGCAGCTATATAAACACCGGGGAGCTGTTTTTT. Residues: CASSYINTGELFF.

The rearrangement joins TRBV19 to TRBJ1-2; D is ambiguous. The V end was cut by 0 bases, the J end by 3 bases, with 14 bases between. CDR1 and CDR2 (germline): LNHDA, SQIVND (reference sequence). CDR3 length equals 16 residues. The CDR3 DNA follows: TGTGCCAGTAGTATAGATCTATTCTCACAGCACTATGGCTACACCTTC. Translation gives CASSIDLFSQHYGYTF.

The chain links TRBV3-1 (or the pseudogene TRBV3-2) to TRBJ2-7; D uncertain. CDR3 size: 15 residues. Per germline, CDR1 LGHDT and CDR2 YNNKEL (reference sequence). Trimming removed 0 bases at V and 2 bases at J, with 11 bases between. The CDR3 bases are TGTGCCAGCAGCCAAGAGTCCCCCTTTCCCTACGAGCAGTACTTC. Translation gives CASSQESPFPYEQYF.

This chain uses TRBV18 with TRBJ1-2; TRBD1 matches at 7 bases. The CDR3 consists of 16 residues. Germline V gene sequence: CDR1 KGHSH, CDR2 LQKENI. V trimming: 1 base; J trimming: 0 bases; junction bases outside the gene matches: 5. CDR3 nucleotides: TGTGCCAGCTCACCACGGGACAGTGAGACTAACTATGGCTACACCTTC. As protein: CASSPRDSETNYGYTF.

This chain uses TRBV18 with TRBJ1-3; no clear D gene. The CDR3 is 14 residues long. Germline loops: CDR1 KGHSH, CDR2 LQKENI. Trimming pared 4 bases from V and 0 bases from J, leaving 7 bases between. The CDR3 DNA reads TGTGCCAGCTCACGGGAGAGCTCTGGAAACACCATATATTTT. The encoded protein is CASSRESSGNTIYF.

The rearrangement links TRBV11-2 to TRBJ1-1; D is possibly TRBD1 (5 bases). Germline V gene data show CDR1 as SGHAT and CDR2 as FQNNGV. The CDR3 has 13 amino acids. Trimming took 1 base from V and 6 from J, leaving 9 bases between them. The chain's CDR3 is CASSLGGAAEAFF. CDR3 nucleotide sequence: TGTGCCAGCAGCTTAGGTGGGGCGGCTGAAGCTTTCTTT. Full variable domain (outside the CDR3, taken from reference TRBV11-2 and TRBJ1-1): EAGVAQSPRYKIIEKRQSVAFWCNPISGHATLYWYQQILGQGPKLLIQFQNNGVVDDSQLPKDRFSAERLKGVDSTLKIQPAKLEDSAVYLCASSLGGAAEAFFGQGTRLTVV.

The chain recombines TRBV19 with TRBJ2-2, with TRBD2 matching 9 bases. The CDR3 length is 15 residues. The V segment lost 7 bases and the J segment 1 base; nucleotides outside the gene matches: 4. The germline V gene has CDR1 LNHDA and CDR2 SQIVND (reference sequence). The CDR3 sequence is CASMGGRVNTGELFF. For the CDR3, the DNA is TGTGCCAGTATGGGCGGGAGGGTGAACACCGGGGAGCTGTTTTTT.

Here the CDR3 DNA reads TGTGCCAGCAGCTTGTATGGTAGCGGGGGCTCTAGCTCCTACGAGCAGTACTTC. It specifies CASSLYGSGGSSSYEQYF. This sequence joins TRBV5-5 and TRBJ2-7; 9 nucleotides agree with TRBD2. V dropped 1 base and J dropped 0; count of bases not matched to a gene: 11. CDR1 and CDR2 (germline): SGHKS, YYEKEE (reference sequence). The CDR3 covers 18 residues.

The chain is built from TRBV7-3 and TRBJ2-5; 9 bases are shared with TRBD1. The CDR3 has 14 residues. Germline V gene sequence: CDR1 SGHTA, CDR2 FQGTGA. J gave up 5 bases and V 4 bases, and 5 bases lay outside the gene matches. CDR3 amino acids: CASSSTGGLETQYF. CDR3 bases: TGTGCCAGCAGCTCGACAGGGGGGTTGGAGACCCAGTACTTC. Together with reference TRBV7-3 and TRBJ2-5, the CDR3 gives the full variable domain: GAGVSQTPSNKVTEKGKYVELRCDPISGHTALYWYRQSLGQGPEFLIYFQGTGAADDSGLPNDRFFAVRPEGSVSTLKIQRTERGDSAVYLCASSSTGGLETQYFGPGTRLLVL.

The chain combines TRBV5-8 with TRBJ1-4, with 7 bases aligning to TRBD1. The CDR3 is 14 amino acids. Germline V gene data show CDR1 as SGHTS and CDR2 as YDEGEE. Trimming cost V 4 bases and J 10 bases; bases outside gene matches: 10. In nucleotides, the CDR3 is TGTGCCAGCAGCCCGGGACAGTCGGGGAGAAAACTGTTTTTT. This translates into CASSPGQSGRKLFF.

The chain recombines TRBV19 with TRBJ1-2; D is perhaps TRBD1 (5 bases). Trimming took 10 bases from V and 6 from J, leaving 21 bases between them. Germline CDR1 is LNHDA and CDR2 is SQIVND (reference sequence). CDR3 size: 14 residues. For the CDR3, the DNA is TGTGCCACACAGACATACGAATCAGGGAATGGCTACACCTTC. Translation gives CATQTYESGNGYTF.